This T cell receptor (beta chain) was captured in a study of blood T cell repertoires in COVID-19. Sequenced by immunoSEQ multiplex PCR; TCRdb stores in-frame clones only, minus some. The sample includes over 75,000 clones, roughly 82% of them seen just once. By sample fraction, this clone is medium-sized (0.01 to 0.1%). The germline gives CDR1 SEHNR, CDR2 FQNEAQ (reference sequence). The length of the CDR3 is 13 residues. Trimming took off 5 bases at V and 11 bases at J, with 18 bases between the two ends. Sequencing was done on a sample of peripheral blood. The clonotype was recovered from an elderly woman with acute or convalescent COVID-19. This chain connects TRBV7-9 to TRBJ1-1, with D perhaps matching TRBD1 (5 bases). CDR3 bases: TGTGCCAGCAGCGCCGTCCGGGGGGTTAAGGCTTTCTTT. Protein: CASSAVRGVKAFF.